This TCR beta chain was captured by sequencing in a study of beta chain features in type 1 diabetes. About this clone itself: As yet, its antigen is unknown.

General study results and limits: Patients with Type 1 diabetes showed moderately but significantly shorter TCRB CDR3s in all four CD4+ subsets.

Sequenced material consisted of expressed TCRB transcripts (all of the isolated RNA was reverse transcribed). The method was immunoSEQ multiplex PCR; TCRdb's version includes in-frame clones alone and lacks a portion of them. The sample shows roughly 240,000 clones, roughly a quarter of them seen only once. The CDR3 has 13 residues. Looked up from germline, CDR1 is MDHEN and CDR2 is SYDVKM. V was clipped by 3 bases and J by 4 bases, with 9 bases between them. The sample was naive CD4+ T cells from blood. This receptor was identified in a woman aged 25 to 45 with type 1 diabetes. This chain uses TRBV28 with TRBJ1-2, with TRBD1 as a possible D gene (5 bases). CDR3: CASSFAGSYGYTF. The DNA for the CDR3 is TGTGCCAGCAGTTTCGCAGGGTCCTATGGCTACACCTTC.